These 8 T cell receptor beta chains came from one sample sequenced in a study of T-cell memory formation after mild COVID-19. One entry per CDR3 protein, called by TCRdb with MiXCR from the 5' RACE reads. The table shows roughly 220,000 distinct CDR3 sequences, with around 8.8% occurring only once. Sequenced input: PBMCs or a T cell subset sorted from them (not recorded which). These receptors were taken from a man aged 18 to 30 who had mild COVID-19 (a few samples of this study predate the infection). Cell type and time point are not known.

This chain connects TRBV3-1 to TRBJ1-4; 9 nucleotides match TRBD1. The V and J ends lost 0 bases and 7 bases, in that order; junction bases with no gene match: 3. The CDR3 has 15 residues. Looked up from germline, CDR1 is LGHDT and CDR2 is YNNKEL (reference sequence). CDR3 nucleotide sequence: TGTGCCAGCAGCCAAGAGGGGACAGGGTTTGAAAAACTGTTTTTT. It yields the protein CASSQEGTGFEKLFF. The full variable domain, completed using reference TRBV3-1 and TRBJ1-4, is DTAVSQTPKYLVTQMGNDKSIKCEQNLGHDTMYWYKQDSKKFLKIMFSYNNKELIINETVPNRFSPKSPDKAHLNLHINSLELGDSAVYFCASSQEGTGFEKLFFGSGTQLSVL.

The gene calls are TRBV6-5 and TRBJ2-5, with D possibly being TRBD1 (5 bases). Germline assignment: CDR1 MNHEY and CDR2 SVGAGI. The CDR3 loop spans 15 amino acids. V lost 0 bases and J 5 bases, leaving 13 bases between the germline ends. The CDR3 DNA reads as TGTGCCAGCAGTTACTCGGCAGGGATTGCCGAGACCCAGTACTTC. Its translation: CASSYSAGIAETQYF.

The rearrangement links TRBV30 to TRBJ1-2; the match to TRBD1 covers 10 bases. CDR1 and CDR2 from the germline V gene are GTSNPN and SVGIG (reference sequence). The V segment lost 1 base and the J segment 5 bases; nucleotides outside the gene matches: 4. The CDR3 is 14 residues long. CDR3 protein: CAWSADRGPYGYTF. The CDR3 coding sequence is TGTGCCTGGAGTGCCGACAGGGGGCCTTATGGCTACACCTTC.

In its sample, this clonotype was seen a few times. The J gene is TRBJ2-1, the V gene TRBV18; D is unresolved. Germline CDR1 and CDR2: KGHSH and LQKENI. Trimming removed 6 bases at V and 5 bases at J, with 14 bases between. The CDR3 consists of 14 residues. In DNA form, the CDR3 reads TGTGCCAGCTCGGGCCCCTTAAGCCACAATGAGCAGTTCTTC. It codes for CASSGPLSHNEQFF.

This clonotype was detected only a few times. The chain couples TRBV29-1 to TRBJ2-5; maybe TRBD1 (6 bases). Germline lookup yields CDR1 SQVTM and CDR2 ANQGSEA. The CDR3 spans 13 residues. The V gene lost 3 bases and the J gene lost 4 bases, with 12 bases spanning the gap. DNA for the CDR3: TGCAGCGTTGACCCAGGGGAGCGAGAGACCCAGTACTTC. This translates into CSVDPGERETQYF.

This chain uses TRBV5-1 with TRBJ1-6; 7 bases are a match to TRBD1. Looked up from germline, CDR1 is SGHRS and CDR2 is YFSETQ. Trimming cost V 2 bases and J 8 bases; bases outside gene matches: 1. There are 13 residues in the CDR3. The CDR3 coding sequence is TGCGCCAGCAGCTTAGGGACAGATTCACCCCTCCACTTT. This translates into CASSLGTDSPLHF.

In regard to this clonotype: At one boundary the junction diverges from the germline segment, which might be a read error. This sequence joins TRBV7-7 and TRBJ2-3, with TRBD2 matching over 14 bases. Germline V gene data show CDR1 as SSHAT and CDR2 as FNYEAQ (reference sequence). CDR3 length: 16 residues. DNA of the CDR3: TGTGCTAGCAGCCAGGGACTAGCGGGGGACGGGGATACGCAGTATTTT. Encoded protein: CASSQGLAGDGDTQYF.

This clonotype was recorded at least ten times. The chain uses TRBV5-1 and TRBJ2-6; D remains ambiguous. CDR1 and CDR2 from the germline V gene are SGHRS and YFSETQ. The length of the CDR3 is 14 residues. The V end was cut by 3 bases, the J end by 0 bases, with 4 bases between. CDR3 nucleotides: TGCGCCAGCAGCTCACGCTCTGGGGCCAACGTCCTGACTTTC. Its protein is CASSSRSGANVLTF. Full variable domain (remainder filled in from reference TRBV5-1 and TRBJ2-6): KAGVTQTPRYLIKTRGQQVTLSCSPISGHRSVSWYQQTPGQGLQFLFEYFSETQRNKGNFPGRFSGRQFSNSRSEMNVSTLELGDSALYLCASSSRSGANVLTFGAGSRLTVL.